This TCR beta chain was documented in a study of blood T cells in healthy people across ages. This clonotype was observed many times. Combining a sample-barcoded 5' primer with a J-beta primer mix, a second PCR ran for roughly 7 to 12 cycles. Using its own MiXCR run on the 5' RACE reads, TCRdb lists one record per CDR3 protein. The data show about 1.7 million distinct CDR3 sequences, roughly 27% seen once. CDR3 length: 13 amino acids. The V segment lost 7 bases and the J segment 7 bases; nucleotides outside the gene matches: 3. Germline V gene data show CDR1 as DFQATT and CDR2 as SNEGSKA (reference sequence).

Sample: blood. This sequence originates from a woman in her 30s in good health. This sequence joins TRBV20-1 and TRBJ2-1, with 14 bases matching TRBD2. In nucleotides, the CDR3 is TGCAGTGATCGGACTAGCGGGGGGAATGAGCAGTTCTTC. It is translated as CSDRTSGGNEQFF.